One T cell receptor beta chain is described in this entry. This specimen belongs to a study of blood T cell repertoires in COVID-19. The V segment lost 0 bases and the J segment 4 bases; nucleotides outside the gene matches: 7. Germline loops: CDR1 SGHDT, CDR2 YYEEEE. This CDR3 has 16 residues. Original methodology: It was from reference gene primer amplification that nucleated cell counts were estimated. Libraries were prepared by immunoSEQ multiplex PCR; TCRdb keeps only in-frame clonotypes and omits some of them. D and trimming come from the DNA, and the V and J calls and clone size come from that table. Altogether roughly 250,000 clones are present, around 90% being singletons, with the ten largest covering roughly 7%.

The sample taken for sequencing was peripheral blood. The sequence came from a man aged 55-75 years who had recovered from COVID-19. This chain links TRBV5-6 with TRBJ2-1, with 7 bases lining up with TRBD2. CDR3 coding DNA: TGTGCCAGCAGCTTGGTGGGGGAGGGGTCTTACAATGAGCAGTTCTTC. Translated, it gives CASSLVGEGSYNEQFF.